The present TCR beta chain was sequenced within a study of long-term antiretroviral therapy in people with HIV. Runs used v3.0 of the immunoSEQ assay and were done at survey level. Produced via immunoSEQ multiplex PCR; TCRdb's table is partial and in-frame only. Among about 10,000 clones listed, around four fifths were seen once. The V end lost 2 bases, the J end lost 3 bases, and 8 bases lay between the germline ends. The CDR3 runs to 14 residues. Germline V lookup: CDR1 MNHEY, CDR2 SMNVEV (reference sequence). As to this clone: The same CDR3 arises from other DNA sequences in this sample as well.

This TCR came from a middle-aged man with HIV. The source material was unsorted PBMCs, sampled 0.7 years after starting antiretroviral therapy. The chain employs TRBV27 and TRBJ2-1; D ambiguous. In nucleotides, the CDR3 is TGTGCCAGCAGTTTAGGTGCTGGCTACAATGAGCAGTTCTTC. Its protein is CASSLGAGYNEQFF.